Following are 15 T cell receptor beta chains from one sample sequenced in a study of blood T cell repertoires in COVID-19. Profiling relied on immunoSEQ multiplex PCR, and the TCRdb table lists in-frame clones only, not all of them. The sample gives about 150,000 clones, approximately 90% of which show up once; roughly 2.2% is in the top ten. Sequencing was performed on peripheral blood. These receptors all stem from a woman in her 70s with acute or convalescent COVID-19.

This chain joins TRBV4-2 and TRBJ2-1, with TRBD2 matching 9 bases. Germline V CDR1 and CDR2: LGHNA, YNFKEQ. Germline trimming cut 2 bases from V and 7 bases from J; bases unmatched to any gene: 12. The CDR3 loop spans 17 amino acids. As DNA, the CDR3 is TGTGCCAGCAGCCAACGGGGGGAGGGGCTAGCGGGGAATGAGCAGTTCTTC. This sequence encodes CASSQRGEGLAGNEQFF.

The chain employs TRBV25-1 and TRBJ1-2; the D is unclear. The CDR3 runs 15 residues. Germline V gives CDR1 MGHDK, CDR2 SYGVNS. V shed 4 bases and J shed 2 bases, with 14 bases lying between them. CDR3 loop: CASSVSAGLNYGYTF. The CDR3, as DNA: TGTGCCAGCAGTGTATCAGCGGGCTTGAACTATGGCTACACCTTC.

Here the CDR3 reads CASTLRTGGGYTF. CDR3 in DNA: TGTGCCAGCACTCTCCGGACAGGGGGGGGCTACACCTTC. The chain employs TRBV2 and TRBJ1-2, with 10 bases aligning to TRBD1. The CDR3 length is 13 residues. V was pared by 7 bases and J by 8 bases, with 7 bases of the junction left unmatched. The germline V gene encodes CDR1 SNHLY and CDR2 FYNNEI.

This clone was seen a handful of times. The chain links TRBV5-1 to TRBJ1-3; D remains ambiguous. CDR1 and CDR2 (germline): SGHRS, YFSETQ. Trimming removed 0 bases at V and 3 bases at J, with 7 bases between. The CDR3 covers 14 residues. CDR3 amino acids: CASSLESFGNTIYF. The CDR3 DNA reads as TGCGCCAGCAGCTTGGAGAGCTTTGGAAACACCATATATTTT.

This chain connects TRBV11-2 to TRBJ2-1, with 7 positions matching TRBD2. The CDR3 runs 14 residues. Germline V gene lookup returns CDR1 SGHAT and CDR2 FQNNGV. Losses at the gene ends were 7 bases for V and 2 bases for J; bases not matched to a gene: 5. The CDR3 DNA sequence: TGTGCCAGCACGCAGCGGGATCCCTACAATGAGCAGTTCTTC. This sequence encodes CASTQRDPYNEQFF.

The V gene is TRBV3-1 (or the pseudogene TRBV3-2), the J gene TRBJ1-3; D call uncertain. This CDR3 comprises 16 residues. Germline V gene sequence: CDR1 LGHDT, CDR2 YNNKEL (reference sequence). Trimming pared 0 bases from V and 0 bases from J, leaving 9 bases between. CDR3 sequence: CASSQEGVISGNTIYF. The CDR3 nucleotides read TGTGCCAGCAGCCAAGAGGGAGTGATCTCTGGAAACACCATATATTTT.

As DNA, the CDR3 is TGTGCCAGCAGCTTAGTGATAGCGGGGGCCCAAGAGACCCAGTACTTC. Translated, it gives CASSLVIAGAQETQYF. The genes are TRBV7-2 and TRBJ2-5, with TRBD2 matching 9 bases. Germline CDR1 reads SGHTA; CDR2 reads FQGNSA. CDR3 length equals 16 residues. After removal of 1 base from V and 1 base from J, the junction contained 4 bases not matched to a gene.

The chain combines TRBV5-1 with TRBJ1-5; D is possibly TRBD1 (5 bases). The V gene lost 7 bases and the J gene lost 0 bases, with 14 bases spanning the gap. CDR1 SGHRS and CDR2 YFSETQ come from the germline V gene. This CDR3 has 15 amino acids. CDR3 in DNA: TGCGCCAGCTCAAAGGGGATTCCTAGCAATCAGCCCCAGCATTTT. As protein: CASSKGIPSNQPQHF.

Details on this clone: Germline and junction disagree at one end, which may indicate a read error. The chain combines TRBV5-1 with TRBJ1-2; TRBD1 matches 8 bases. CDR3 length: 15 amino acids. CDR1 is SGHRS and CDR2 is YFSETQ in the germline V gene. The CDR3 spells CASSEANRGAYSYTF. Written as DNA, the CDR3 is TGCGCCAGCAGCGAGGCGAACAGGGGGGCCTATAGCTACACCTTC. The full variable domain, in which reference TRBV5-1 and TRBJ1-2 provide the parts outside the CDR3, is KAGVTQTPRYLIKTRGQQVTLSCSPISGHRSVSWYQQTPGQGLQFLFEYFSETQRNKGNFPGRFSGRQFSNSRSEMNVSTLELGDSALYLCASSEANRGAYSYTFGSGTRLTVV.

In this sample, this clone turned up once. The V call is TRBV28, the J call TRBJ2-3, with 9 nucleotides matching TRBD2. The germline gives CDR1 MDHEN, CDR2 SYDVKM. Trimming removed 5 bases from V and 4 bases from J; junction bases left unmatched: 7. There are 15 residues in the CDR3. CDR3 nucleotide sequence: TGTGCCAGCAGTCAAGCGGGGGGCAGGGCAGATACGCAGTATTTT. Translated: CASSQAGGRADTQYF.

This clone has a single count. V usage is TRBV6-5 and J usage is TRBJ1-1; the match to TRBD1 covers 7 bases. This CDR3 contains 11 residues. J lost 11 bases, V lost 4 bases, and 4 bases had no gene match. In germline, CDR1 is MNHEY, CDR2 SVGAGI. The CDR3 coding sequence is TGTGCCAGCAGTTTAGGGGGCTCGGCTTTCTTT. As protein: CASSLGGSAFF.

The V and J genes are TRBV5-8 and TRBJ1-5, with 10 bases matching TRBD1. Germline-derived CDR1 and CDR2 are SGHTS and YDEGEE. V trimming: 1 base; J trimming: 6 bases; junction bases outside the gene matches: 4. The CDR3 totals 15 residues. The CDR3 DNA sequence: TGTGCCAGCAGCTTGAGGGACAGGGGACTTCAGCCCCAGCATTTT. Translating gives CASSLRDRGLQPQHF.

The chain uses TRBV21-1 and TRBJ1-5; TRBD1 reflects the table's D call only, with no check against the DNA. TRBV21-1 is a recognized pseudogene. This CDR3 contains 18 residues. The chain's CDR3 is CASSKARTGGNSNQPQHF. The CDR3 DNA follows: TGTGCCAGCAGCAAAGCGAGGACAGGGGGCAATAGCAATCAGCCCCAGCATTTT.

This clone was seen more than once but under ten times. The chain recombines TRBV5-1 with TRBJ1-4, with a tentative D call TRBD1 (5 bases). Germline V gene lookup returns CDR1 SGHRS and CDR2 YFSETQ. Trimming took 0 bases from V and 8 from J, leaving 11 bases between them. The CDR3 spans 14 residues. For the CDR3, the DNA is TGCGCCAGCAGCTTGGGGAGGGACGGGGAAAAACTGTTTTTT. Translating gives CASSLGRDGEKLFF.

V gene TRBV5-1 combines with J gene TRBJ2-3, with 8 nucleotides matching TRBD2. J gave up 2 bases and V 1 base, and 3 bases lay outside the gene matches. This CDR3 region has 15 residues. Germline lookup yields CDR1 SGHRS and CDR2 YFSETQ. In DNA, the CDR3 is TGCGCCAGCAGCTTGAGCGGGGGACCCACAGATACGCAGTATTTT. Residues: CASSLSGGPTDTQYF.